This is a list of T cell receptor beta chains from one sample in a study of blood T cell repertoires in COVID-19. Profiled with immunoSEQ multiplex PCR; TCRdb holds only in-frame clones, not every one. The table shows about 70,000 clones, with over 75% occurring only once. The sample comprised peripheral blood. The receptors here all came from a woman aged 18 to 35 with acute or convalescent COVID-19. Each CDR3 is given with its conserved first and last residue. D genes are given only for firm matches. Some rows mark clone size as missing; the rest say once, few, many or name a class of expanded clone.

J: TRBJ2-6; D: NA; V: TRBV27; size: NA; CDR3: CASSFVSGANVLTF; DNA: TGTGCCAGCAGTTTCGTGTCTGGGGCCAACGTCCTGACTTTC
J: TRBJ1-1; D: NA; V: TRBV3-1/TRBV3-2; size: once; CDR3: CASSQEVAVNTEAFF; DNA: TGTGCCAGCAGCCAAGAAGTCGCGGTGAACACTGAAGCTTTCTTT
J: TRBJ2-1; D: NA; V: TRBV29-1; size: NA; CDR3: CSVLSRTTYNEQFF; DNA: TGCAGCGTTCTTTCCAGGACTACTTACAATGAGCAGTTCTTC
J: TRBJ1-1; D: NA; V: TRBV15; size: NA; CDR3: CATSRVSTEAFF; DNA: TGTGCCACCAGCAGAGTTAGCACTGAAGCTTTCTTT
J: TRBJ2-5; D: NA; V: TRBV5-4; size: few; CDR3: CASSLRAGAGPQETQYF; DNA: TGTGCCAGCAGCTTGCGAGCAGGGGCCGGGCCCCAAGAGACCCAGTACTTC
J: TRBJ1-1; D: TRBD1; V: TRBV18; size: NA; CDR3: CASSTTGAEAFF; DNA: TGTGCCAGCTCAACAACAGGGGCTGAAGCTTTCTTT
J: TRBJ1-4; D: TRBD1; V: TRBV6-1; size: NA; CDR3: CASSEFLGQTTVNEKLFF; DNA: TGTGCCAGCAGTGAATTTCTGGGACAGACGACAGTTAATGAAAAACTGTTTTTT
J: TRBJ1-1; D: TRBD1; V: TRBV7-8; size: NA; CDR3: CASSLTGVEAFF; DNA: TGTGCCAGCAGCCTCACAGGGGTGGAAGCTTTCTTT
J: TRBJ2-7; D: TRBD2; V: TRBV5-1; size: NA; CDR3: CASSRGIAGVGEQYF; DNA: TGCGCCAGCAGCCGAGGAATAGCGGGGGTGGGCGAGCAGTACTTC
J: TRBJ2-7; D: TRBD2; V: TRBV29-1; size: NA; CDR3: CSVISGISYEQYF; DNA: TGCAGCGTAATTAGCGGGATAAGCTACGAGCAGTACTTC
J: TRBJ2-3; D: TRBD1; V: TRBV29-1; size: NA; CDR3: CSVVGTGTDTQYF; DNA: TGCAGCGTTGTTGGGACAGGCACAGATACGCAGTATTTT
J: TRBJ2-1; D: NA; V: TRBV7-9; size: NA; CDR3: CASSLDLRDEQFF; DNA: TGTGCCAGCAGCTTAGACCTCCGGGATGAGCAGTTCTTC
J: TRBJ1-1; D: NA; V: TRBV18; size: once; CDR3: CASSPRTDDMNTEAFF; DNA: TGTGCCAGCTCACCGAGGACAGACGATATGAACACTGAAGCTTTCTTT
J: TRBJ2-2; D: TRBD2; V: TRBV7-2; size: NA; CDR3: CASSPVRLAGGGGELFF; DNA: TGTGCCAGCAGCCCCGTGCGACTAGCGGGAGGAGGCGGGGAGCTGTTTTTT
J: TRBJ2-7; D: TRBD2; V: TRBV18; size: NA; CDR3: CASSPPGLAGGTSYEQYF; DNA: TGTGCCAGCTCACCACCGGGACTAGCGGGGGGAACCTCCTACGAGCAGTACTTC
J: TRBJ1-1; D: TRBD1; V: TRBV30; size: NA; CDR3: CAWSVEQGGRTEAFF; DNA: TGTGCCTGGAGTGTGGAGCAGGGGGGCAGAACTGAAGCTTTCTTT
J: TRBJ1-4; D: NA; V: TRBV7-2; size: NA; CDR3: CASSPEFATNEKLFF; DNA: TGTGCCAGCAGCCCAGAATTTGCAACTAATGAAAAACTGTTTTTT
J: TRBJ2-1; D: NA; V: TRBV3-1/TRBV3-2; size: NA; CDR3: CASSQGTTDTIFLFF; DNA: TGTGCCAGCAGCCAAGGTACAACGGACACCATCTTTCTGTTCTTC
J: TRBJ2-1; D: TRBD1; V: TRBV9; size: NA; CDR3: CASSTRTGRSSYNEQFF; DNA: TGTGCCAGCAGCACCCGGACAGGCCGAAGCTCCTACAATGAGCAGTTCTTC
J: TRBJ2-2; D: TRBD1; V: TRBV7-9; size: NA; CDR3: CASSLDGQGHGGRELFF; DNA: TGTGCCAGCAGCTTAGACGGACAGGGCCATGGAGGGAGGGAGCTGTTTTTT
J: TRBJ1-1; D: NA; V: TRBV30; size: NA; CDR3: CAWSVLLNTEAFF; DNA: TGTGCCTGGAGTGTACTGCTGAACACTGAAGCTTTCTTT
J: TRBJ1-1; D: NA; V: TRBV27; size: NA; CDR3: CASRSSTGKYTEAFF; DNA: TGTGCCAGCAGGTCGTCGACAGGAAAATACACTGAAGCTTTCTTT
J: TRBJ1-2; D: TRBD1; V: TRBV4-1; size: NA; CDR3: CASSQGIGQGEGGYTF; DNA: TGCGCCAGCAGCCAGGGAATTGGACAGGGGGAGGGTGGCTACACCTTC
J: TRBJ2-1; D: NA; V: TRBV6-2/TRBV6-3; size: NA; CDR3: CASSTTSEGASEQFF; DNA: TGTGCCAGCAGTACGACTAGTGAGGGCGCGAGTGAGCAGTTCTTC
J: TRBJ2-3; D: TRBD2; V: TRBV5-4; size: once; CDR3: CASELGSSGTPGTDTQYF; DNA: TGTGCCAGCGAGCTTGGGAGTAGCGGGACCCCTGGCACAGATACGCAGTATTTT
J: TRBJ1-5; D: TRBD1; V: TRBV4-1; size: NA; CDR3: CASSRTDRGDQPQHF; DNA: TGCGCCAGCAGCCGTACCGACAGGGGGGACCAGCCCCAGCATTTT
J: TRBJ2-1; D: NA; V: TRBV20-1; size: NA; CDR3: CSASSPREQFF; DNA: TGCAGTGCTAGTTCCCCCCGGGAGCAGTTCTTC
J: TRBJ2-7; D: NA; V: TRBV7-9; size: NA; CDR3: CASSLGPETSYEQYF; DNA: TGTGCCAGCAGCTTAGGTCCCGAGACTAGTTACGAGCAGTACTTC
J: TRBJ2-7; D: TRBD2; V: TRBV7-9; size: NA; CDR3: CATGSGGPPYEQYF; DNA: TGTGCCACCGGCAGCGGGGGACCACCCTACGAGCAGTACTTC
J: TRBJ2-1; D: NA; V: TRBV4-1; size: NA; CDR3: CASSREASSYNEQFF; DNA: TGCGCCAGCAGCCGAGAGGCTAGCTCCTACAATGAGCAGTTCTTC
J: TRBJ2-1; D: TRBD2; V: TRBV28; size: NA; CDR3: CATKAGGLREQFF; DNA: TGTGCCACCAAAGCGGGGGGGCTTCGTGAGCAGTTCTTC
J: TRBJ1-6; D: NA; V: TRBV27; size: NA; CDR3: CASSPREIGSPLHF; DNA: TGTGCCAGCAGCCCGAGGGAGATTGGGTCACCCCTCCACTTT
J: TRBJ1-6; D: NA; V: TRBV6-1; size: NA; CDR3: CASSEGNRKGSPLHF; DNA: TGTGCCAGCAGTGAAGGAAACAGGAAGGGTTCACCCCTCCACTTT
J: TRBJ2-3; D: NA; V: TRBV7-9; size: NA; CDR3: CASSSVGTTPSTDTQYF; DNA: TGTGCCAGCAGCTCCGTAGGGACAACGCCTAGCACAGATACGCAGTATTTT
J: TRBJ2-7; D: TRBD2; V: TRBV9; size: NA; CDR3: CASSVGASGHYEQYF; DNA: TGTGCCAGCAGCGTAGGGGCTAGCGGTCACTACGAGCAGTACTTC
J: TRBJ2-6; D: NA; V: TRBV7-8; size: NA; CDR3: CASSIQGTGANVLTF; DNA: TGTGCCAGCAGCATCCAGGGAACCGGGGCCAACGTCCTGACTTTC
J: TRBJ1-4; D: NA; V: TRBV18; size: NA; CDR3: CASSPSRSGGDEKLFF; DNA: TGTGCCAGCTCACCAAGTAGAAGCGGGGGGGACGAAAAACTGTTTTTT
J: TRBJ1-1; D: NA; V: TRBV28; size: NA; CDR3: CASSSTAGENTEAFF; DNA: TGTGCCAGCAGCTCCACGGCAGGTGAGAACACTGAAGCTTTCTTT
J: TRBJ1-5; D: NA; V: TRBV29-1; size: NA; CDR3: CSASDGGGEDQPQHF; DNA: TGCAGCGCAAGTGATGGGGGAGGGGAGGATCAGCCCCAGCATTTT
J: TRBJ1-1; D: NA; V: TRBV7-9; size: NA; CDR3: CASSPQGNTEAFF; DNA: TGTGCCAGCAGCCCACAGGGGAACACTGAAGCTTTCTTT
J: TRBJ2-1; D: TRBD2; V: TRBV13; size: NA; CDR3: CASSLALNPSGSATYNEQFF; DNA: TGTGCCAGCAGCTTAGCCTTAAACCCTAGCGGGAGTGCAACGTACAATGAGCAGTTCTTC
J: TRBJ1-2; D: TRBD1; V: TRBV2; size: NA; CDR3: CASRTGTVYGYTF; DNA: TGTGCCAGCAGAACTGGGACAGTCTATGGCTACACCTTC
J: TRBJ1-6; D: NA; V: TRBV27; size: NA; CDR3: CASSFRRESSPLHF; DNA: TGTGCCAGCAGTTTTCGACGGGAGAGCTCACCCCTCCACTTT
J: TRBJ1-1; D: NA; V: TRBV29-1; size: NA; CDR3: CSVGPIGGMNTEAFF; DNA: TGCAGCGTTGGGCCCATAGGGGGAATGAACACTGAAGCTTTCTTT
J: TRBJ2-3; D: TRBD2; V: TRBV6-4; size: few; CDR3: CASSELGGGRDTQYF; DNA: TGTGCCAGCAGTGAACTCGGCGGGGGAAGAGATACGCAGTATTTT
J: TRBJ1-6; D: TRBD1; V: TRBV27; size: NA; CDR3: CASKYGTGDYSPLHF; DNA: TGTGCCAGCAAATACGGGACAGGAGATTATTCACCCCTCCACTTT
J: TRBJ1-4; D: TRBD1; V: TRBV30; size: NA; CDR3: CAWSAWTGQGEKLFF; DNA: TGTGCCTGGAGTGCCTGGACAGGCCAGGGGGAAAAACTGTTTTTT
J: TRBJ1-1; D: NA; V: TRBV2; size: NA; CDR3: CASGAPVVAFF; DNA: TGTGCCAGCGGTGCCCCGGTGGTTGCTTTCTTT
J: TRBJ1-2; D: NA; V: TRBV7-9; size: few; CDR3: CASSFGRDTYF; DNA: TGTGCCAGCAGCTTCGGGAGGGATACCTATTTC
J: TRBJ1-2; D: NA; V: TRBV2; size: few; CDR3: CASSGQSSYGYTF; DNA: TGTGCCAGCTCTGGACAGTCGAGCTATGGCTACACCTTC
J: TRBJ2-3; D: TRBD2; V: TRBV4-3; size: once; CDR3: CASSRRAGVGDTQYF; DNA: TGCGCCAGCAGCCGGAGAGCGGGAGTGGGGGATACGCAGTATTTT
J: TRBJ2-1; D: NA; V: TRBV13; size: NA; CDR3: CASSLRLALYNEQFF; DNA: TGTGCCAGCAGCTTACGACTCGCCCTTTACAATGAGCAGTTCTTC